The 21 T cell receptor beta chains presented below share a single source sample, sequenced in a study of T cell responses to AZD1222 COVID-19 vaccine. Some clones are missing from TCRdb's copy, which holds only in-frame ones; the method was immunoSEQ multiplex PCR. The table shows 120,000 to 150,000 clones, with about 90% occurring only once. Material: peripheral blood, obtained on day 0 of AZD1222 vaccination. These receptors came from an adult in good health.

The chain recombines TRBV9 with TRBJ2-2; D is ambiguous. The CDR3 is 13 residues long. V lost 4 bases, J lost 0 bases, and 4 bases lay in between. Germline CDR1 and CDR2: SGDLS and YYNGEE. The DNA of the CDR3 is TGTGCCAGCAGCTCCGCGAACACCGGGGAGCTGTTTTTT. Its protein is CASSSANTGELFF.

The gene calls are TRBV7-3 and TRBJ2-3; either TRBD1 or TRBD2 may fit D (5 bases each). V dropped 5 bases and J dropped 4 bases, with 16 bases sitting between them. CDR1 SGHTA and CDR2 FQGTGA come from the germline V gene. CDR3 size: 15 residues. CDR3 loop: CASSRTSGAADTQYF. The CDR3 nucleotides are TGTGCCAGCAGCCGGACCTCCGGGGCGGCAGATACGCAGTATTTT.

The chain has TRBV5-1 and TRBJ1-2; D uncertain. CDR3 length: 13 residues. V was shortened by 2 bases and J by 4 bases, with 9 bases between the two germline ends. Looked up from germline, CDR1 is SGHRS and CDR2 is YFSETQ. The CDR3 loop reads CASSLDGPYGYTF. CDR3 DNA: TGCGCCAGCAGCTTAGACGGCCCCTATGGCTACACCTTC.

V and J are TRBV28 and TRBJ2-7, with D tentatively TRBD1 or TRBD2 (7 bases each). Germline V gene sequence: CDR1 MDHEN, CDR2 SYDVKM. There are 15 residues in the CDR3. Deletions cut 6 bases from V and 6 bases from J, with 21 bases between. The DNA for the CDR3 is TGTGCCAGCAGCCCTGCGCAGGGGGGGACTTTCGAGCAGTACTTC. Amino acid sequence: CASSPAQGGTFEQYF.

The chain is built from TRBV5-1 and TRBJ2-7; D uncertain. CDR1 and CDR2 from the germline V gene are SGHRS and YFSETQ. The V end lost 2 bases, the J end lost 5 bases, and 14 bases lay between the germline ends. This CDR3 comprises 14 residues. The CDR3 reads CASSLGSPADEQYF. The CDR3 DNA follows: TGCGCCAGCAGCTTAGGGTCTCCGGCGGACGAGCAGTACTTC.

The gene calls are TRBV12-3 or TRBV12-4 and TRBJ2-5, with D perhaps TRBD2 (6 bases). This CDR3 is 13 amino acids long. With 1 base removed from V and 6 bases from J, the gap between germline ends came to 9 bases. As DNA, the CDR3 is TGTGCCAGCAGTTTAGGACTAGAACAGACCCAGTACTTC. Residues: CASSLGLEQTQYF.

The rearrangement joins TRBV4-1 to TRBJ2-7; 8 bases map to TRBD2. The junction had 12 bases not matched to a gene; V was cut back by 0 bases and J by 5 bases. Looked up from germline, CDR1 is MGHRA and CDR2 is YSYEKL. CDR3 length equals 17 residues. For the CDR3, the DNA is TGCGCCAGCAGCCAAGATAGATCGGGAGGGTTTGACAACGAGCAGTACTTC. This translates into CASSQDRSGGFDNEQYF.

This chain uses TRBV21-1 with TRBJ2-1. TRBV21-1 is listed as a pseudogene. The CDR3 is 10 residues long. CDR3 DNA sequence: TGTGCCAGCAAATCCCATGAGCAGTTCTTC. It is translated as CASKSHEQFF.

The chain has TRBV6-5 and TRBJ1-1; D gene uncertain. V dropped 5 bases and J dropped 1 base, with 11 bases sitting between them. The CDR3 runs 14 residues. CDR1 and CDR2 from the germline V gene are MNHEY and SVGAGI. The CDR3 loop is CASSPGIGNTEAFF. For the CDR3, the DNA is TGTGCCAGCAGTCCCGGAATTGGGAACACTGAAGCTTTCTTT.

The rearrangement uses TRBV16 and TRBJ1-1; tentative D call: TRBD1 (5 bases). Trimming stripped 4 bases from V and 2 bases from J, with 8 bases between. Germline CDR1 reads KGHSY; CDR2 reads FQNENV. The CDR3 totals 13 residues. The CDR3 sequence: CASSRDYNTEAFF. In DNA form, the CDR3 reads TGTGCCAGCAGCCGGGACTACAACACTGAAGCTTTCTTT.

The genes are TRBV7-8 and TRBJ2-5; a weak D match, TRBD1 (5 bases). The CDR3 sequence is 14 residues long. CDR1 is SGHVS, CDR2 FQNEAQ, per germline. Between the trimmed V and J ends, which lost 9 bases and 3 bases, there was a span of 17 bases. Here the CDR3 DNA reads TGTGCCAGTCGACGCCGGACAACTAAAGAGACCCAGTACTTC. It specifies CASRRRTTKETQYF.

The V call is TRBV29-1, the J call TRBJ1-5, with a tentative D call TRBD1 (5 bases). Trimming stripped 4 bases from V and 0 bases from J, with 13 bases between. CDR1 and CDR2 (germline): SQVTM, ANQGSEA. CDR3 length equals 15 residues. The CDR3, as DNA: TGCAGCGTTGCCCCAGGGTCGGGTAGCAATCAGCCCCAGCATTTT. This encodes CSVAPGSGSNQPQHF. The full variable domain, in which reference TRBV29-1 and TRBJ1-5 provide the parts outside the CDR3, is SAVISQKPSRDICQRGTSLTIQCQVDSQVTMMFWYRQQPGQSLTLIATANQGSEATYESGFVIDKFPISRPNLTFSTLTVSNMSPEDSSIYLCSVAPGSGSNQPQHFGDGTRLSIL.

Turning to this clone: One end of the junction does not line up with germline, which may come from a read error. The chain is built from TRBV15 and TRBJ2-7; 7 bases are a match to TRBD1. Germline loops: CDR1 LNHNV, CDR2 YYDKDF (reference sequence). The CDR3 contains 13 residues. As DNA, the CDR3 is TGTGCCACCAGCAGAGATCCTTTGGGGGACAGAAACTTC. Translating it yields CATSRDPLGDRNF. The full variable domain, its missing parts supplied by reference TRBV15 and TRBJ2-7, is DAMVIQNPRYQVTQFGKPVTLSCSQTLNHNVMYWYQQKSSQAPKLLFHYYDKDFNNEADTPDNFQSRRPNTSFCFLDIRSPGLGDTAMYLCATSRDPLGDRNFGPGTRLTVT.

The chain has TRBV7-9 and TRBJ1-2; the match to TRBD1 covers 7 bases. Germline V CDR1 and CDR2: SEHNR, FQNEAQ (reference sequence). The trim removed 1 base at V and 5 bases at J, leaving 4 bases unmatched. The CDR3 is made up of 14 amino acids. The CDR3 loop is CASSLVPGGYGYTF. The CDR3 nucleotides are TGTGCCAGCAGCTTAGTCCCAGGGGGTTATGGCTACACCTTC.

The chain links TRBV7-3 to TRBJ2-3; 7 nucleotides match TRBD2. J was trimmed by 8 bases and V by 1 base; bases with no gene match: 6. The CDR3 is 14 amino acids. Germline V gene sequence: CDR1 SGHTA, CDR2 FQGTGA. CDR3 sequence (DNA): TGTGCCAGCAGCTTAAGGGGCGGGAGCGCTACGCAGTATTTT. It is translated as CASSLRGGSATQYF.

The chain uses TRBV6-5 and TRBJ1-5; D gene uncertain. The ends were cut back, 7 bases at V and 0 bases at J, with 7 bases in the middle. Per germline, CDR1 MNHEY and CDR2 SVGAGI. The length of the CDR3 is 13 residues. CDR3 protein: CASIGNSNQPQHF. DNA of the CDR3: TGTGCCAGCATCGGAAATAGCAATCAGCCCCAGCATTTT.

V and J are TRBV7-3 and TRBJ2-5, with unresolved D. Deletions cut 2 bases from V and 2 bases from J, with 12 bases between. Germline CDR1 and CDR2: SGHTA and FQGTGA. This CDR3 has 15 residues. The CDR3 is CASSLLPGLQETQYF. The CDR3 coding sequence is TGTGCCAGCAGCTTACTCCCGGGTCTACAAGAGACCCAGTACTTC.

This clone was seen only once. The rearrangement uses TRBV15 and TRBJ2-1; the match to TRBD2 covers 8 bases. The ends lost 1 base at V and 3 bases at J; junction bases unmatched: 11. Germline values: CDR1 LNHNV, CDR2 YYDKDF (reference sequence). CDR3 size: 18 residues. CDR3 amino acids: CATSRGRRSGKDYNEQFF. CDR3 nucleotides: TGTGCCACCAGCAGAGGCCGTCGTAGCGGGAAGGACTACAATGAGCAGTTCTTC.

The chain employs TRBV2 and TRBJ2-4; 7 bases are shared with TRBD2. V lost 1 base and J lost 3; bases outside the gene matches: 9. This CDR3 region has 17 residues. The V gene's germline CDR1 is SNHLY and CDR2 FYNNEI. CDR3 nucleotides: TGTGCCAGCAGTGAAGGGGTGGCGGGGGATGGCAAAAACATTCAGTACTTC. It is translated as CASSEGVAGDGKNIQYF.

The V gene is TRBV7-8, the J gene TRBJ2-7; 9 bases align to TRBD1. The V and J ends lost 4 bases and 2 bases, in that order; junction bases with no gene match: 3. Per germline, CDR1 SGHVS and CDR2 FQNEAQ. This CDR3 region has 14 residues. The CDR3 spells CASSSGTGPYEQYF. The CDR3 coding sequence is TGTGCCAGCAGCTCCGGGACAGGGCCCTACGAGCAGTACTTC.

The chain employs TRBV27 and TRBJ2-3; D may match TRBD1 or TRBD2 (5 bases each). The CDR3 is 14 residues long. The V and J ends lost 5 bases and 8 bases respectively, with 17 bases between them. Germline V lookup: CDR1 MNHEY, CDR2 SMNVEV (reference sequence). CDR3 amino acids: CASSPWGRGVTQYF. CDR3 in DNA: TGTGCCAGCAGTCCATGGGGGAGAGGGGTTACGCAGTATTTT.